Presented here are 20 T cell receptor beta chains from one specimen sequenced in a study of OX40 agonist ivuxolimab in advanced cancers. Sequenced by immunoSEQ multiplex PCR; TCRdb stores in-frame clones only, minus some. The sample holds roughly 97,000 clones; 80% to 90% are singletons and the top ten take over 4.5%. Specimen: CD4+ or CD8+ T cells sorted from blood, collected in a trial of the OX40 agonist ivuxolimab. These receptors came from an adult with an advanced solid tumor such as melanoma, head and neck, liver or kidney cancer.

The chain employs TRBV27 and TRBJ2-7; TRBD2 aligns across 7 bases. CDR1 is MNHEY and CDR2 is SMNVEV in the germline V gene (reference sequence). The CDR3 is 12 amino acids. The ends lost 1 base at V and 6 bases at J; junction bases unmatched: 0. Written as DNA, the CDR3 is TGTGCCAGCAGTTTATGGGGGGGCGAGCAGTACTTC. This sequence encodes CASSLWGGEQYF.

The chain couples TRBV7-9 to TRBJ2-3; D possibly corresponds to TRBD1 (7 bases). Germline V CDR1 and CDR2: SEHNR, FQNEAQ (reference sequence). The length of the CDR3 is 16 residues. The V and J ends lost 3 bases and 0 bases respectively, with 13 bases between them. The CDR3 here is CASSFARGASTDTQYF. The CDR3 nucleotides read TGTGCCAGCAGCTTTGCCAGGGGGGCTAGCACAGATACGCAGTATTTT.

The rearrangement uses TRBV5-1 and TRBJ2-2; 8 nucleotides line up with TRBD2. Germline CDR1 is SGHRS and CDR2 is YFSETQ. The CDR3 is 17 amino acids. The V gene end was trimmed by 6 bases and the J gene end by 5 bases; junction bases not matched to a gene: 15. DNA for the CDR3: TGCGCCAGCACCTTCGGGTCGGGACTAGTGTGGACCGGGGAGCTGTTTTTT. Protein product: CASTFGSGLVWTGELFF.

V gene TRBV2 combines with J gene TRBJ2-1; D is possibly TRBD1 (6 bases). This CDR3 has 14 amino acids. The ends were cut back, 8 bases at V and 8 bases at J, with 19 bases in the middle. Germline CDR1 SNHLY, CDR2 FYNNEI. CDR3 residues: CASWGHQGIDEQFF. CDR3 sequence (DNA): TGTGCCAGCTGGGGCCACCAGGGGATCGATGAGCAGTTCTTC.

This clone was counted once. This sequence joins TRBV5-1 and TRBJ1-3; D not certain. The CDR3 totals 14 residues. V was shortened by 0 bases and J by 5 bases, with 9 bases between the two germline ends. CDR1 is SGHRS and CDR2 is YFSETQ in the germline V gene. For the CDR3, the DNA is TGCGCCAGCAGCTTGGGGACCAACCGAAACACCATATATTTT. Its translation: CASSLGTNRNTIYF.

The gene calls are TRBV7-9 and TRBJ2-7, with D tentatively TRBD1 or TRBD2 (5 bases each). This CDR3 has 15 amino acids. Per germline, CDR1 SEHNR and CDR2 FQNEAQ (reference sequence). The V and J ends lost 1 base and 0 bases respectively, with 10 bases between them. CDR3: CASSLGDGSSYEQYF. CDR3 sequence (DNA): TGTGCCAGCAGCTTAGGGGACGGATCCTCCTACGAGCAGTACTTC.

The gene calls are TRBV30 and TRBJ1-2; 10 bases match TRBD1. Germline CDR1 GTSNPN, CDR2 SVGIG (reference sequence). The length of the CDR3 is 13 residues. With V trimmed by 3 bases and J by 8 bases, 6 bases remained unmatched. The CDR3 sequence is CAWRMTGGGGYTF. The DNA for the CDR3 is TGTGCCTGGAGGATGACAGGGGGCGGCGGCTACACCTTC.

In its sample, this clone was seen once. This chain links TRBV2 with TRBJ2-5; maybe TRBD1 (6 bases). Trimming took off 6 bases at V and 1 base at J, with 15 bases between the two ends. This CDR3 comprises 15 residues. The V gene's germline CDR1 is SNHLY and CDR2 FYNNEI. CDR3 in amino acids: CASRRGTKGQETQYF. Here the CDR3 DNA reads TGTGCCAGCAGACGAGGGACAAAGGGCCAAGAGACCCAGTACTTC. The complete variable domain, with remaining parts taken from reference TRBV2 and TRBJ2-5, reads EPEVTQTPSHQVTQMGQEVILRCVPISNHLYFYWYRQILGQKVEFLVSFYNNEISEKSEIFDDQFSVERPDGSNFTLKIRSTKLEDSAMYFCASRRGTKGQETQYFGPGTRLLVL.

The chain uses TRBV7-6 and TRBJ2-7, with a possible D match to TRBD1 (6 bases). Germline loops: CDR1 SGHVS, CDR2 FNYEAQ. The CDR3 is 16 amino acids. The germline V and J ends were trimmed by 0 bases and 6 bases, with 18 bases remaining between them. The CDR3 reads CASSLASTGRISEQYF. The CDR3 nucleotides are TGTGCCAGCAGCTTAGCTTCAACAGGGAGAATTTCCGAGCAGTACTTC.

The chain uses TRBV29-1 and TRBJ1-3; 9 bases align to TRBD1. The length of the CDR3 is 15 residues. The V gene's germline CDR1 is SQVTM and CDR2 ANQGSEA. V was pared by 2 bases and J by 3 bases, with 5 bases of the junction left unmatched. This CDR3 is CSVERDREGGNTIYF. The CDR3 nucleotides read TGCAGCGTTGAAAGGGACAGGGAGGGTGGAAACACCATATATTTT.

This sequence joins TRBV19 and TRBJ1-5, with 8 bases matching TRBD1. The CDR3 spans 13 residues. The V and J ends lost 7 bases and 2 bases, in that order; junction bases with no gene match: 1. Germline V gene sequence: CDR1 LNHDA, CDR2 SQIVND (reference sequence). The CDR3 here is CASKDRGNQPQHF. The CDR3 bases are TGTGCCAGTAAGGACAGGGGCAATCAGCCCCAGCATTTT.

The CDR3 DNA sequence: TGTGCCTGGAGGACACAGGGGTCTACCTACGAGCAGTACTTC. Translation: CAWRTQGSTYEQYF. This chain uses TRBV30 with TRBJ2-7; 7 bases align to TRBD1. Germline CDR1 GTSNPN, CDR2 SVGIG (reference sequence). This CDR3 spans 14 amino acids. The V gene end was trimmed by 3 bases and the J gene end by 2 bases; junction bases not matched to a gene: 7.

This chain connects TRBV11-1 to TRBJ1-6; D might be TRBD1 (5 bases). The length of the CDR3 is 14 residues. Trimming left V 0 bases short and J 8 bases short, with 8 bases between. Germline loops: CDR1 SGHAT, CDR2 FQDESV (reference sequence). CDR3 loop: CASSLAGVDSPLHF. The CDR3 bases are TGTGCCAGCAGCTTAGCGGGGGTGGATTCACCCCTCCACTTT.

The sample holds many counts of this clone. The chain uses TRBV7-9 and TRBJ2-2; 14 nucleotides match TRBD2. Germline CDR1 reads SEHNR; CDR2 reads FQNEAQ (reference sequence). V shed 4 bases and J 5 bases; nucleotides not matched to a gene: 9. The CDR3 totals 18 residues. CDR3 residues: CASSSSFRTSGRTGELFF. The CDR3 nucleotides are TGTGCCAGCAGCTCAAGCTTTAGGACTAGCGGGAGGACCGGGGAGCTGTTTTTT.

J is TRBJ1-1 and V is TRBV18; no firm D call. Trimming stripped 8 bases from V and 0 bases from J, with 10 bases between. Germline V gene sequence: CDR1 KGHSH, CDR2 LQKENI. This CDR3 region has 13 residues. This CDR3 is CASLLTMNTEAFF. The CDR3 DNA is TGTGCCAGCCTTCTCACCATGAACACTGAAGCTTTCTTT. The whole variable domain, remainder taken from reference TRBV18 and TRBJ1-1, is NAGVMQNPRHLVRRRGQEARLRCSPMKGHSHVYWYRQLPEEGLKFMVYLQKENIIDESGMPKERFSAEFPKEGPSILRIQQVVRGDSAAYFCASLLTMNTEAFFGQGTRLTVV.

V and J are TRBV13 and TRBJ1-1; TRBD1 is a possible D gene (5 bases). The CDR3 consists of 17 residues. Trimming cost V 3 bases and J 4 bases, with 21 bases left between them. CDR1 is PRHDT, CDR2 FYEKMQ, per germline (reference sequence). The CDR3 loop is CASSFRGKVWGTTEAFF. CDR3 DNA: TGTGCCAGCAGCTTTCGAGGTAAGGTGTGGGGGACCACTGAAGCTTTCTTT.

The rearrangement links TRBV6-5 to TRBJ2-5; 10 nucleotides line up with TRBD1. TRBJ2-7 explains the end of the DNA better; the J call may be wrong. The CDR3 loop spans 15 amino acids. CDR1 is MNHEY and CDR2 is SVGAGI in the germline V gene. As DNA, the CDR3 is TGTGCCAGCAGTAGGACAGGGGGTGGCTCCTACGAGCAGTACTTC. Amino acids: CASSRTGGGSYEQYF.

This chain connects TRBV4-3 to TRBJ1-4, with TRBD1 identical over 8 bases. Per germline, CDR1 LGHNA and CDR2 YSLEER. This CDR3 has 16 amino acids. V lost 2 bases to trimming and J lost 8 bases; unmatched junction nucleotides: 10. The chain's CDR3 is CASSQNPTGVKEKLFF. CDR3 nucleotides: TGCGCCAGCAGCCAAAACCCGACAGGGGTTAAGGAAAAACTGTTTTTT.

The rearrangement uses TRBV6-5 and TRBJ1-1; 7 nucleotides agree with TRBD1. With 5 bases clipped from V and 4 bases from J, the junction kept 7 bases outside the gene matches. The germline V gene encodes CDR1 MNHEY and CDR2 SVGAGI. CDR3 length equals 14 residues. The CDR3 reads CASSPRQGATEAFF. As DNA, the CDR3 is TGTGCCAGCAGTCCGCGACAGGGAGCCACTGAAGCTTTCTTT.

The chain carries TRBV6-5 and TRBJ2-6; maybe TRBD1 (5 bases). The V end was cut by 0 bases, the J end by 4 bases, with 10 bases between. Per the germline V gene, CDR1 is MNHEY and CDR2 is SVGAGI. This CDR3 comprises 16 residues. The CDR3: CASSYSLGAGANVLTF. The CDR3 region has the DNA TGTGCCAGCAGTTACTCGCTAGGGGCCGGGGCCAACGTCCTGACTTTC.